This passage covers 14 T cell receptor beta chains from one sample sequenced in a study of cytomegalovirus exposure and HLA in healthy donors. PCR involved 60 Vbeta and 13 Jbeta primers. Sequencing was performed with immunoSEQ multiplex PCR; in TCRdb, only in-frame clones are kept and a portion is missing. The repertoire consists of around 130,000 clones, with around 78% occurring once and the leading ten covering approximately 1.8%. Sequenced material: PBMCs. These receptors all come from a woman between 45 and 60 years old in good health and CMV-seronegative.

V is TRBV5-4 and J is TRBJ2-1, with 11 bases fitting TRBD2. The CDR3 has 15 amino acids. CDR1 SGHNT and CDR2 YYREEE come from the germline V gene (reference sequence). Trimming at V came to 4 bases and at J to 4 bases, leaving 4 bases not matched to a gene. This CDR3 is CASSKGLADYNEQFF. The CDR3 region has the DNA TGTGCCAGCAGCAAGGGACTAGCGGATTACAATGAGCAGTTCTTC.

V gene TRBV15 combines with J gene TRBJ2-1; D unclear. There are 12 residues in the CDR3. The germline V gene encodes CDR1 LNHNV and CDR2 YYDKDF (reference sequence). Between the trimmed V and J ends, which lost 0 bases and 12 bases, there was a span of 9 bases. DNA of the CDR3: TGTGCCACCAGCAGAGATTCTGTTTCGCAGTTCTTC. It codes for CATSRDSVSQFF.

The chain links TRBV18 to TRBJ1-1; D possibly corresponds to TRBD1 (6 bases). This CDR3 has 14 residues. Per the germline V gene, CDR1 is KGHSH and CDR2 is LQKENI. The V gene lost 5 bases and the J gene lost 0 bases, with 10 bases spanning the gap. The CDR3 loop reads CASSAGQLNTEAFF. DNA of the CDR3: TGTGCCAGCTCAGCCGGACAGTTGAACACTGAAGCTTTCTTT.

The gene calls are TRBV5-1 and TRBJ2-7; D possibly corresponds to TRBD1 (7 bases). The CDR3 runs 15 residues. V gave up 5 bases and J gave up 2 bases, with 17 bases separating them. Germline CDR1 SGHRS, CDR2 YFSETQ. CDR3 amino acids: CASSLAGGQAYEQYF. CDR3 DNA: TGCGCCAGCAGTCTCGCAGGGGGGCAGGCCTACGAGCAGTACTTC. The full variable domain, with the rest looked up from reference TRBV5-1 and TRBJ2-7, is KAGVTQTPRYLIKTRGQQVTLSCSPISGHRSVSWYQQTPGQGLQFLFEYFSETQRNKGNFPGRFSGRQFSNSRSEMNVSTLELGDSALYLCASSLAGGQAYEQYFGPGTRLTVT.

The chain combines TRBV5-5 with TRBJ1-2; 8 positions match TRBD1. Per germline, CDR1 SGHKS and CDR2 YYEKEE (reference sequence). Losses at the gene ends were 3 bases for V and 0 bases for J; bases not matched to a gene: 7. There are 16 residues in the CDR3. The CDR3 reads CASSSNPQGANYGYTF. The CDR3 bases are TGTGCCAGCAGCTCAAACCCACAGGGGGCTAACTATGGCTACACCTTC.

The chain joins TRBV5-4 to TRBJ2-3; D is uncertain. V lost 1 base and J lost 0, with 15 bases in between. CDR1 and CDR2 from the germline V gene are SGHNT and YYREEE (reference sequence). There are 17 residues in the CDR3. The CDR3 sequence: CASSLRPYTTSTDTQYF. CDR3 coding DNA: TGTGCCAGCAGCTTGAGACCGTACACTACTAGCACAGATACGCAGTATTTT.

The chain employs TRBV28 and TRBJ2-2; tentative D call: TRBD2 (6 bases). Deletions cut 5 bases from V and 6 bases from J, with 19 bases between. This CDR3 is built from 16 residues. In germline, CDR1 is MDHEN, CDR2 SYDVKM. CDR3 DNA: TGTGCCAGCAGTCCGTGGGCGGGGAGTTCTCCCGGGGAGCTGTTTTTT. Translating gives CASSPWAGSSPGELFF.

This chain joins TRBV6-1 and TRBJ2-1, with TRBD1 as a possible D gene (5 bases). This CDR3 has 15 residues. V lost 7 bases, J lost 6 bases, and 19 bases lay in between. Germline assignment: CDR1 MNHNS and CDR2 SASEGT. The CDR3 coding sequence is TGTGCCAGCACCGACGGTGGCAGGGTCAGCAATGAGCAGTTCTTC. It encodes CASTDGGRVSNEQFF.

The gene calls are TRBV5-1 and TRBJ2-1; 7 nucleotides agree with TRBD2. The V and J ends lost 4 bases and 1 base, in that order; junction bases with no gene match: 5. Germline loops: CDR1 SGHRS, CDR2 YFSETQ. This CDR3 has 15 amino acids. Here the CDR3 reads CASSPVGGSYNEQFF. The DNA of the CDR3 is TGCGCCAGCAGCCCGGTCGGGGGGTCCTACAATGAGCAGTTCTTC.

V and J are TRBV10-3 and TRBJ2-7; 14 positions agree with TRBD2. This CDR3 has 12 residues. The V segment lost 11 bases and the J segment 6 bases; nucleotides outside the gene matches: 3. CDR1 and CDR2 from the germline V gene are ENHRY and SYGVKD. CDR3 DNA: TGTGCCGCCGGACTAGCGGGAGGCGAGCAGTACGTC. It codes for CAAGLAGGEQYV.

The rearrangement joins TRBV7-9 to TRBJ2-7, with 11 nucleotides matching TRBD2. CDR3 length equals 15 residues. CDR1 SEHNR and CDR2 FQNEAQ come from the germline V gene (reference sequence). J was trimmed by 4 bases and V by 5 bases; bases with no gene match: 7. This CDR3 reads CASSPIAGGPYEQYV. For the CDR3, the DNA is TGTGCCAGCAGCCCCATAGCGGGAGGGCCATACGAGCAGTACGTC.

The chain uses TRBV7-9 and TRBJ2-1, with TRBD1 matching 7 bases. After removal of 0 bases from V and 4 bases from J, the junction contained 0 bases not matched to a gene. The CDR3 loop spans 14 amino acids. The germline gives CDR1 SEHNR, CDR2 FQNEAQ (reference sequence). The CDR3 nucleotides read TGTGCCAGCAGCTTAGCGGGACAGTACAATGAGCAGTTCTTC. Translation gives CASSLAGQYNEQFF.

The rearrangement uses TRBV29-1 and TRBJ2-7; TRBD2 might be the D (7 bases). V dropped 4 bases and J dropped 4 bases, with 20 bases sitting between them. The length of the CDR3 is 15 residues. Germline assignment: CDR1 SQVTM and CDR2 ANQGSEA. DNA for the CDR3: TGCAGCGTTGGGGGGGGGCGGGGTACGAGGTACGAGCAGTACTTC. Protein product: CSVGGGRGTRYEQYF.

This rearrangement joins TRBV29-1 to TRBJ2-5, with TRBD1 as a possible D gene (6 bases). CDR3 length: 14 amino acids. V was shortened by 6 bases and J by 0 bases, with 14 bases between the two germline ends. CDR1 is SQVTM and CDR2 is ANQGSEA in the germline V gene. This chain's CDR3 is CSVDRLGDQETQYF. CDR3 in DNA: TGCAGCGTCGACAGGTTGGGGGACCAAGAGACCCAGTACTTC.